These T cell receptor beta chains were read from a single sample in a study of T cells in Graves' hyperthyroidism and ophthalmopathy. TCRdb called the multiplex PCR reads again in MiXCR, with one record for every CDR3 protein. The sample carries around 350,000 distinct CDR3 sequences, 15% to 20% recorded once. The sequencing sample was made of blood. All receptors derive from a woman aged 18 to 35 with Graves' hyperthyroidism. Each CDR3 is given with its conserved first and last residue. The D gene is left open where the match is weak. The size of a clone is reported for some rows only, either as once, few or many, or as a class for expanded clones.

v_gene	j_gene	abundance	d_gene	CDR3nt	CDR3aa
TRBV30	TRBJ2-5	many	.	TGTGCCTGGAGTGTAAACCAATTGGGGACCCAGTACTTC	CAWSVNQLGTQYF
TRBV2	TRBJ1-2	few	TRBD1	TGTGCCAGCAGTCCCGGGACAGGGAATAAGGATGGCTACACCTTC	CASSPGTGNKDGYTF
TRBV4-1	TRBJ1-1	many	.	TGCGCCAGCAGCCAAAATCCGGGTATGAACACTGAAGCTTTCTTT	CASSQNPGMNTEAFF
TRBV19	TRBJ1-5	many	.	TGTGCCACCGATAGGACAGCCAACGCAAATCAGCCCCAGCATTTT	CATDRTANANQPQHF
TRBV20-1	TRBJ2-7	many	.	TGCAGTGCTAGAGTGGGTAGCCCACACCACGAGCAGTACTTC	CSARVGSPHHEQYF
TRBV28	TRBJ1-2	many	.	TGTGCCAGCAGTGTCATCAAGGAGGGCTACACCTTC	CASSVIKEGYTF
TRBV20-1	TRBJ1-1	many	.	TGCAGTGCTCTCCCTGGGGGGGGTGGCACTGAAGCTTTCTTT	CSALPGGGGTEAFF
TRBV20-1	TRBJ2-5	.	TRBD2	TGCAGTGCTAGAATAATGGGACTAGCGGGGCGATACCAAGAGACCCAGTACTTC	CSARIMGLAGRYQETQYF
TRBV20-1	TRBJ1-1	many	.	TGCAGTGCTAGAGACGGGACATCCGTTGAAGCTTTCTTT	CSARDGTSVEAFF
TRBV4-1	TRBJ1-3	few	.	TGCGCCAGCAGCCAAGAGGTTCGGGGGATGCACATATATTTT	CASSQEVRGMHIYF
TRBV6-2/TRBV6-3	TRBJ1-1	.	.	TGTGCCAGCAAGGGTTTCGGCTCCAACACTGAAGCTTTCTTT	CASKGFGSNTEAFF
TRBV5-6	TRBJ1-2	.	.	TGTGCCAGCAGCTCCCTCGTGGAGGTTCTATATGGCTACACCTTC	CASSSLVEVLYGYTF
TRBV15	TRBJ1-1	many	.	TGTGCCACCAGCAGAGACATGAACACTGAAGCTTTCTTT	CATSRDMNTEAFF
TRBV4-2	TRBJ1-2	many	.	TGTGCCAGCAGCCAAGATCCTTTATCAGGAGTCTATGGCTACACCTTC	CASSQDPLSGVYGYTF
TRBV7-9	TRBJ2-5	.	.	TGTGCCAGCAGCTTAGTCTATCGAGGTCAAGAGACCCAGTACTTC	CASSLVYRGQETQYF
TRBV29-1	TRBJ1-1	medium-sized	TRBD1	TGCAGCGTTGGGACAGGTGAAGCTTTCTTT	CSVGTGEAFF
TRBV6-5	TRBJ2-7	many	.	TGTGCCAGCAGTTACTCGACGACAGAGCCCTACGAGCAGTACTTC	CASSYSTTEPYEQYF
TRBV2	TRBJ1-1	many	.	TGTGCCAGCAGTGAAGACGCACAGGCGAACACTGAAGCTTTCTTT	CASSEDAQANTEAFF
TRBV12-3/TRBV12-4	TRBJ1-1	many	TRBD1	TGTGCCAGCAGTTTGACTGGGACAGACACTGAAGCTTTCTTT	CASSLTGTDTEAFF
TRBV5-1	TRBJ1-2	many	.	TGCGCCAGCAGCCCCTTCGGCGATTCCTATGGCTACACCTTC	CASSPFGDSYGYTF
TRBV5-1	TRBJ1-2	many	TRBD1	TGCGCCAGCAGCTTGGGTCTGGACAGGTTCGACATACATGGCTACACCTTC	CASSLGLDRFDIHGYTF
TRBV15	TRBJ2-5	many	TRBD2	TGTGCCACCAGCAGAGTGGGCCGGCGGGGGACCTTCCAAGAGACCCAGTACTTC	CATSRVGRRGTFQETQYF
TRBV6-1	TRBJ1-5	.	.	TGTGCCAGCAAGGACACCCCGTGGAGCAATCAGCCCCAGCATTTT	CASKDTPWSNQPQHF